What follows is one TCR beta chain and its context. The sample comes from a study of high-grade serous ovarian cancer treatment subgroups. Only in-frame clones appear in the TCRdb table, and some are missing; sequencing was by immunoSEQ multiplex PCR. The table lists approximately 3,500 clones, roughly four fifths of them singletons. The CDR3 spans 13 residues. CDR1 and CDR2 from the germline V gene are SEHNR and FQNEAQ (reference sequence). The junction had 9 bases not matched to a gene; V was cut back by 1 base and J by 14 bases. Tumor samples were taken before definitive surgery or chemotherapy. The chain uses TRBV7-9 and TRBJ2-3; 7 bases map to TRBD1. Sequencing was performed on tumor tissue. The TCR originated in a human donor with high-grade serous ovarian cancer. CDR3 DNA: TGTGCCAGCAGCTTAGGGACAGGAGAAAGGGTGTATTTT. It is translated as CASSLGTGERVYF. The whole variable domain, filled in from reference TRBV7-9 and TRBJ2-3, reads DTGVSQNPRHKITKRGQNVTFRCDPISEHNRLYWYRQTLGQGPEFLTYFQNEAQLEKSRLLSDRFSAERPKGSFSTLEIQRTEQGDSAMYLCASSLGTGERVYFGPGTRLTVL.